Listed below are T cell receptor beta chains from one sample, sequenced in a study of T cells in Graves' hyperthyroidism and ophthalmopathy. TCRdb processed the multiplex PCR reads anew with MiXCR; each CDR3 protein has one entry. This table has approximately 510,000 distinct CDR3 sequences, around 21% appearing once. Sequencing was carried out using blood. The receptors were sampled from a man younger than 35 with Graves' hyperthyroidism. The CDR3 runs from the conserved cysteine through the conserved F or W. The D gene is left open where the match is weak. The listing skips clone size in some rows; elsewhere it reads once, few, many or a size class.

len: 15
abundance: many
d_gene: .
v_gene: TRBV28
j_gene: TRBJ2-4
CDR3nt: TGTGCCAGCACCCCTCCGGGAGTAGCCAAAAACATTCAGTACTTC
CDR3aa: CASTPPGVAKNIQYF

len: 13
abundance: .
d_gene: .
v_gene: TRBV6-1
j_gene: TRBJ1-1
CDR3nt: TGTGCCAGCAGTGAAGCGCTGGGGTCCCAAGCTTTCTTT
CDR3aa: CASSEALGSQAFF

len: 13
abundance: .
d_gene: .
v_gene: TRBV12-3/TRBV12-4
j_gene: TRBJ2-7
CDR3nt: TGTGCCAGCAGTTTTAATTCCAACTACGAGCAGTACTTC
CDR3aa: CASSFNSNYEQYF

len: 12
abundance: few
d_gene: .
v_gene: TRBV3-1
j_gene: TRBJ1-1
CDR3nt: TGTGCCAGCAGCCAGACGAACACTGAAGCTTTCTTT
CDR3aa: CASSQTNTEAFF

len: 15
abundance: many
d_gene: .
v_gene: TRBV27
j_gene: TRBJ1-1
CDR3nt: TGTGCCAGCAGTTTTTATCCAGGGGAGAACACTGAAGCTTTCTTT
CDR3aa: CASSFYPGENTEAFF

len: 15
abundance: many
d_gene: .
v_gene: TRBV28
j_gene: TRBJ2-7
CDR3nt: TGTGCCAGCAGTCCACCCAGCAGGGGAGGCTACGAGCAGTACTTC
CDR3aa: CASSPPSRGGYEQYF

len: 13
abundance: many
d_gene: TRBD1
v_gene: TRBV12-3/TRBV12-4
j_gene: TRBJ1-1
CDR3nt: TGTGCCAGCCTGACAGGGTGGGGAACTGAAGCTTTCTTT
CDR3aa: CASLTGWGTEAFF

len: 15
abundance: .
d_gene: TRBD1
v_gene: TRBV6-1
j_gene: TRBJ2-7
CDR3nt: TGTGCCAGCAGTGAAGGACAGGGGGTACCCTACGAGCAGTACTTC
CDR3aa: CASSEGQGVPYEQYF

len: 13
abundance: few
d_gene: TRBD1
v_gene: TRBV28
j_gene: TRBJ1-5
CDR3nt: TGTGCCAGCAGTCGACAGGGCTGTCAGCCCCAGCATTTT
CDR3aa: CASSRQGCQPQHF

len: 15
abundance: many
d_gene: .
v_gene: TRBV4-1
j_gene: TRBJ2-7
CDR3nt: TGCGCCAGCAGCCAAGTGTTAGTGTTTGAAGACGAGCAGTACTTC
CDR3aa: CASSQVLVFEDEQYF

len: 17
abundance: .
d_gene: .
v_gene: TRBV4-1
j_gene: TRBJ2-4
CDR3nt: TGCGCCAGCAGCCAAAAGGGGGACCCCCTAGCCAAAAACATTCAGTACTTC
CDR3aa: CASSQKGDPLAKNIQYF

len: 13
abundance: many
d_gene: .
v_gene: TRBV12-3/TRBV12-4
j_gene: TRBJ2-7
CDR3nt: TGTGCCAGCAGTTCTGGGACATCTGGCGAGCAGTACTTC
CDR3aa: CASSSGTSGEQYF

len: 13
abundance: many
d_gene: .
v_gene: TRBV10-3
j_gene: TRBJ1-5
CDR3nt: TGTGCCATCAGTGCGAGCGATGGTCAGCCCCAGCATTTT
CDR3aa: CAISASDGQPQHF

len: 13
abundance: many
d_gene: .
v_gene: TRBV27
j_gene: TRBJ2-7
CDR3nt: TGTGCCAGCAGTTTATTAGGGGCAGGGGAGCAGTACTTC
CDR3aa: CASSLLGAGEQYF

len: 17
abundance: .
d_gene: TRBD1
v_gene: TRBV6-5
j_gene: TRBJ2-7
CDR3nt: TGTGCCAGCAGTTACCGTTCCTCGATCCAGGGGGTCTACGAGCAGTACTTC
CDR3aa: CASSYRSSIQGVYEQYF

len: 15
abundance: .
d_gene: .
v_gene: TRBV5-1
j_gene: TRBJ2-2
CDR3nt: TGCGCCAGCAGCTTGACAGGGAAAGACACCGGGGAGCTGTTTTTT
CDR3aa: CASSLTGKDTGELFF

len: 11
abundance: few
d_gene: .
v_gene: TRBV30
j_gene: TRBJ2-2
CDR3nt: TGTGCCTGGAGTATACCCGGGGAGCTGTTTTTT
CDR3aa: CAWSIPGELFF

len: 14
abundance: .
d_gene: .
v_gene: TRBV28
j_gene: TRBJ2-5
CDR3nt: TGTGCCAGCAGCGCGACAGGTCGTGAGGGGACCCAGTACTTC
CDR3aa: CASSATGREGTQYF

len: 13
abundance: many
d_gene: .
v_gene: TRBV10-3
j_gene: TRBJ1-3
CDR3nt: TGTGCCAGCCGGGACGCATCTGGAAACACCATATATTTT
CDR3aa: CASRDASGNTIYF

len: 14
abundance: few
d_gene: .
v_gene: TRBV12-3/TRBV12-4
j_gene: TRBJ2-4
CDR3nt: TGTGCCAGTACATGGGGGGGGGCCAAAAACATTAAGTACTTC
CDR3aa: CASTWGGAKNIKYF

len: 15
abundance: many
d_gene: .
v_gene: TRBV6-5
j_gene: TRBJ2-7
CDR3nt: TGTGCCAGCAGTTGGGGGGGGGCGACTTCCTACGAGCAGTACTTC
CDR3aa: CASSWGGATSYEQYF

len: 17
abundance: .
d_gene: TRBD2
v_gene: TRBV7-6
j_gene: TRBJ2-5
CDR3nt: TGTGCCAGCAGCTTCACTAGGCTAGCGGGTGTCAGAGAGACCCAGTACTTC
CDR3aa: CASSFTRLAGVRETQYF

len: 15
abundance: few
d_gene: TRBD2
v_gene: TRBV6-1
j_gene: TRBJ2-5
CDR3nt: TGTGCCAGCACCCAGGAGCGGGGGAATCAAGAGACCCAGTACTTC
CDR3aa: CASTQERGNQETQYF

len: 12
abundance: many
d_gene: .
v_gene: TRBV3-1
j_gene: TRBJ1-2
CDR3nt: TGTGCCAGCAGCCGACATAACTATGGCTACACCTTC
CDR3aa: CASSRHNYGYTF

len: 15
abundance: many
d_gene: .
v_gene: TRBV12-3/TRBV12-4
j_gene: TRBJ1-6
CDR3nt: TGTGCCAGCAGTTCGTCCAGGAGCAGAAATTCACCCCTCCACTTT
CDR3aa: CASSSSRSRNSPLHF

len: 18
abundance: many
d_gene: .
v_gene: TRBV5-1
j_gene: TRBJ2-6
CDR3nt: TGCGCCAGCAGCTTGGTAACAGGGAGGTTCTCTGGGGCCAACGTCCTGACTTTC
CDR3aa: CASSLVTGRFSGANVLTF

len: 15
abundance: few
d_gene: TRBD2
v_gene: TRBV7-9
j_gene: TRBJ2-7
CDR3nt: TGTGCCAGCAGCTTAGAATCTAGCGGGGGGGCAGAGCAGTACTTC
CDR3aa: CASSLESSGGAEQYF

len: 13
abundance: .
d_gene: .
v_gene: TRBV5-5
j_gene: TRBJ1-1
CDR3nt: TGTGCCAGCAGTATAGTCCCGAACACTGAAGCTTTCTTT
CDR3aa: CASSIVPNTEAFF

len: 15
abundance: .
d_gene: TRBD2
v_gene: TRBV6-1
j_gene: TRBJ2-7
CDR3nt: TGTGCCAGCAGGGAGGGCGGGAGTCCCTCCTACGAGCAGTACTTC
CDR3aa: CASREGGSPSYEQYF